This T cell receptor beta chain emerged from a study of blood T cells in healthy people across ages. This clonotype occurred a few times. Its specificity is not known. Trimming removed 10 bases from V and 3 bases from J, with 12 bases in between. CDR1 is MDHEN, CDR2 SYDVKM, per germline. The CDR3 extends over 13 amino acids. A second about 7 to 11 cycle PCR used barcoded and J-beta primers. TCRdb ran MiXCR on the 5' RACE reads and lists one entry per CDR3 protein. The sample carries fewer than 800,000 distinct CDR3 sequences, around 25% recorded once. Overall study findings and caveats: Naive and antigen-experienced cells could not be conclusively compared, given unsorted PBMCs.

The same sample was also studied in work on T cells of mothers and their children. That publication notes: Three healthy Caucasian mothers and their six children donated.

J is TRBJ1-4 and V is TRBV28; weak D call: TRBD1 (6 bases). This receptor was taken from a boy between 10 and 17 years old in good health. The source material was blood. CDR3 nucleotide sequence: TGTGCCACAAACAGGGCTCCTAATGAAAAACTGTTTTTT. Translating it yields CATNRAPNEKLFF. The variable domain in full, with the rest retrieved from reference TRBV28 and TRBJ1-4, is DVKVTQSSRYLVKRTGEKVFLECVQDMDHENMFWYRQDPGLGLRLIYFSYDVKMKEKGDIPEGYSVSREKKERFSLILESASTNQTSMYLCATNRAPNEKLFFGSGTQLSVL.